The sample holds a few counts of the clone carrying this T cell receptor beta chain. What it binds is unknown. These data belong to a study of CD8 T cells in ankylosing spondylitis. V dropped 7 bases and J dropped 8; count of bases not matched to a gene: 10. The CDR3 has 14 residues. Germline-derived CDR1 and CDR2 are MDHEN and SYDVKM. Quantitative barcoded 5'-RACE was used to prepare TCR beta libraries. Via MiXCR, TCRdb re-called the 5' RACE reads, giving one row per CDR3 protein. The profile shows 800,000 to 900,000 distinct CDR3 sequences, 12% of them singletons. General observations from the study: A TCR beta motif made of 7 to 9 highly homologous variants seemed typical of ankylosing spondylitis blood. It was reported that disease-linked clones were significantly enriched in matched ankylosing spondylitis synovial fluid. Disease-linked clones bore a CD8+ phenotype, appearing relatively rarely in peripheral blood. Existing reports had already noted some motif variants in reactive arthritis synovial fluid and blood.

The material sequenced was blood, either unsorted or a sorted T cell fraction (not recorded which). This rearrangement joins TRBV28 to TRBJ2-2; 7 positions agree with TRBD2. The TCR was taken from a male donor with ankylosing spondylitis. In DNA, the CDR3 is TGTGCCAGCAAGAGCGCGGGGGTGAGAGGGGAGCTGTTTTTT. Translated, it gives CASKSAGVRGELFF.